This record covers a single T cell receptor beta chain. Antigen: not known. Germline CDR1 reads SQVTM; CDR2 reads ANQGSEA. Trimming pared 5 bases from V and 0 bases from J, leaving 13 bases between. The CDR3 covers 14 residues. The data belong to a study of beta chain features in type 1 diabetes. Study-wide findings and caveats: VDJ junctions from patients with type 1 diabetes contained fewer insertions and more deletions.

The whole isolated RNA underwent reverse transcription, so sequencing captured expressed TCRB transcripts. Some clones are missing from TCRdb's copy, which holds only in-frame ones; the method was immunoSEQ multiplex PCR. Of under 800,000 clones listed, roughly a sixth are singletons. The sequence was obtained from a man younger than 30 in good health. Input material: naive CD4+ T cells from blood. This chain links TRBV29-1 with TRBJ1-1; perhaps TRBD1 as D (5 bases). The CDR3 spells CSVTRDSLNTEAFF. CDR3 coding DNA: TGCAGCGTTACCCGAGACAGCTTGAACACTGAAGCTTTCTTT.